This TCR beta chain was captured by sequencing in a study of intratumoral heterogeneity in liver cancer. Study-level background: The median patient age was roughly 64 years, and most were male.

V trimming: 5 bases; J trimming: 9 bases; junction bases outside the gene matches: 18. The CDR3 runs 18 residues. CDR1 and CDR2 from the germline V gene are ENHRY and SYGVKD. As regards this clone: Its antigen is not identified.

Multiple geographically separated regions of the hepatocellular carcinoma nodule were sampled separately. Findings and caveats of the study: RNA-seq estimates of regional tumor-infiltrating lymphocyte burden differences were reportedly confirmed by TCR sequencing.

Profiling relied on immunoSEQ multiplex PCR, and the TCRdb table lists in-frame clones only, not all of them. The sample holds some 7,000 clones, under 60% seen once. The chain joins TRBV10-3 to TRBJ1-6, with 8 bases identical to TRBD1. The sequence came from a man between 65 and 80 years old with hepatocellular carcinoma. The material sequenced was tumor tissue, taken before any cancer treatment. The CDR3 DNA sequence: TGTGCCATCAGTAGAGGACAGGGATGGGAAGGCTCGGCTTCACCCCTCCACTTT. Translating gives CAISRGQGWEGSASPLHF.